This T cell receptor beta chain came from a study of blood T cell repertoires in COVID-19 (TCRdb year 2020). Turning to the overall study: Samples covering the acute and convalescent phases of COVID-19 were provided by collaborators in the United States, Italy and Spain. The prospective study material was composed of cDNA or gDNA derived from T cells, B-cell-depleted T cells, or PBMCs. Deeply sampled blood TCRbeta repertoires from subjects exposed to, actively infected with, or recovered from COVID-19 were included in the dataset. A freely available public database, intended as a resource for researchers studying the immune response to SARS-CoV-2, is where the repertoires were released. The samples were drawn from two sources: the first 160 participants of the ongoing ImmuneRACE study, and some 1,300 subjects contributed by 6 global collaborators. Nearly every sample came with metadata listing a de-identified subject ID, COVID-19 status, age in years and sex. HLA class I and class II types, where available, came from metadata supplied by the sample provider rather than from assay-based typing.

Collaborating institutions collected whole blood in K2EDTA tubes following their own protocols. For TCRbeta analysis, collaborator samples were shipped as frozen whole blood, as isolated PBMCs, or as DNA extracted from either sample type. Via the germline V gene (reference sequence), CDR1 is LGHDT and CDR2 YNNKEL. The CDR3 measures 15 amino acids from cysteine to phenylalanine. Left in the record is the CDR3 DNA by itself, 45 bases read in frame from the first base. Trimming leaves V shorter by 1 base and J shorter by 11 bases, with the junction holding 13 bases beyond the gene matches. For this clone: This receptor's antigen is unknown. Base-call qualities are not available, and no considerably larger clone is one nucleotide away.

TCRbeta CDR3 regions were amplified from genomic DNA by means of the immunoSEQ Assay, a bias-controlled multiplex PCR. The original pipeline was this. The number of nucleated cells in each sample was estimated by amplification of reference gene primers within the assay. Sequence reads were collapsed and filtered to measure the absolute abundance of every unique TCRbeta CDR3 rearrangement. For each sample, productive Simpson clonality was calculated as the square root of Simpson's diversity index over productive rearrangements. TCRdb holds this immuneACCESS table with in-frame rearrangements only. Some clones are missing; in checked studies, unresolved V genes explain under half, and the rest has no known cause. The V and J calls and clone size were taken over from that table, and D and trimming were inferred from the DNA. In all, the sample holds around 110,000 clones, and roughly 89% of those were seen once. Jointly, the top ten make up about 4.5% of the sample.

Paper-wide results and their limitations: Clinical and demographic metadata were provided uncurated, with the amount varying by source and participant.

The rearranged chain carries TRBV3-1 (or the pseudogene TRBV3-2) and TRBJ2-7, with 8 middle bases fitting TRBD2. This TCR was recovered from a man between 35 and 55 years old with acute or convalescent COVID-19. Source material: peripheral blood. The CDR3 loop reads CASSQVPSGPLRKYF. The sequenced DNA: TGTGCCAGCAGCCAAGTCCCTAGCGGGCCCCTTAGGAAGTACTTC.